This T cell receptor (beta chain) was documented in a study of blood T cells in healthy people across ages. Study findings and constraints: Naive T cell percentage strongly correlated with TCR beta diversity.

The sample holds a few counts of this clonotype. No antigen is known for it. V was cut by 1 base and J by 5 bases, with 12 bases left in between. Germline loops: CDR1 LGHNA, CDR2 YNFKEQ. This CDR3 region has 14 residues. A second PCR of 7 to 11 cycles used a sample-barcoded 5' primer and a J-beta primer mix. TCRdb redid the calling of the 5' RACE reads with MiXCR, one entry per CDR3 protein. The sample has over 1,500,000 distinct CDR3 sequences, more than 35% seen once. The material sequenced was blood. The V gene is TRBV4-2, the J gene TRBJ2-7; possibly TRBD2 for D (5 bases). This TCR derives from a human donor in good health. The CDR3 here is CASSQGGDGNEQYF. CDR3 coding DNA: TGTGCCAGCAGCCAAGGGGGAGATGGTAACGAGCAGTACTTC.